This TCR beta chain was found in a study of T cell responses to AZD1222 COVID-19 vaccine. Only in-frame clones appear in the TCRdb table, and some are missing; sequencing was by immunoSEQ multiplex PCR. The sample lists about 150,000 clones, around 88% seen once, with roughly 2% in the top ten. From germline, CDR1 is LNHDA and CDR2 SQIVND (reference sequence). The CDR3 runs 13 residues. The J segment lost 12 bases and the V segment lost 5 bases, leaving 10 bases of the junction unmatched. This receptor was taken from an adult in good health. The chain has TRBV19 and TRBJ2-7; 10 nucleotides match TRBD2. The input for sequencing was peripheral blood, taken on day 0 of AZD1222 vaccination. Written as DNA, the CDR3 is TGTGCCAGTAGTTGGAGGGGAACTAGCGGGACGTACTTC. It codes for CASSWRGTSGTYF.